This T cell receptor (beta chain) was profiled in a study of T-cell reconstitution after alpha-beta-depleted transplantation in children. In germline, CDR1 is SGHRS, CDR2 YFSETQ. The CDR3 runs 14 residues. J gave up 6 bases and V 0 bases, and 5 bases lay outside the gene matches. This clonotype was seen ten or more times. Using unique molecular identifiers, the investigators prepared the TCRbeta library. MiXCR, run by TCRdb on the PCR reads, gives a single entry per CDR3 protein. The table includes just over 70,000 distinct CDR3 sequences, approximately 7.3% detected once. Material: PBMCs from the stem cell graft donor, obtained from the stem cell graft. The chain is built from TRBV5-1 and TRBJ1-2; 7 bases agree with TRBD1. The TCR comes from a human donor who donated a stem cell graft to a child with acute lymphoblastic leukemia. In DNA form, the CDR3 reads TGCGCCAGCAGCTTGGAAGGGCAGGGGGATGGCTACACCTTC. Protein: CASSLEGQGDGYTF. Filled out from reference TRBV5-1 and TRBJ1-2, the complete variable domain reads KAGVTQTPRYLIKTRGQQVTLSCSPISGHRSVSWYQQTPGQGLQFLFEYFSETQRNKGNFPGRFSGRQFSNSRSEMNVSTLELGDSALYLCASSLEGQGDGYTFGSGTRLTVV.